These 8 T cell receptor beta chains share one sample of origin, sequenced in a study of cytomegalovirus exposure and HLA in healthy donors. PCR used 60 Vbeta primers and 13 Jbeta primers. Assay: immunoSEQ multiplex PCR; the TCRdb copy retains only in-frame clones and omits some. This table has about 180,000 clones, around three quarters appearing once. The sequenced material came from PBMCs. The source of these receptors is a woman aged 30 to 39 in good health and CMV-seronegative.

V and J are TRBV5-1 and TRBJ2-7, with D hard to call. Trimming took 0 bases from V and 3 from J, leaving 4 bases between them. The germline CDR1 and CDR2 sequences are SGHRS and YFSETQ. The CDR3 loop spans 12 amino acids. In DNA form, the CDR3 reads TGCGCCAGCAGCTTGGCCCACTACGAGCAGTACTTC. The encoded protein is CASSLAHYEQYF.

This clone has a handful of counts. CDR3 loop: CAWSAGANVLTF. CDR3 nucleotide sequence: TGTGCCTGGAGTGCGGGGGCCAACGTCCTGACTTTC. This rearrangement joins TRBV30 to TRBJ2-6; D not resolved. The CDR3 is 12 residues long. The germline V gene encodes CDR1 GTSNPN and CDR2 SVGIG (reference sequence). The V end lost 1 base, the J end lost 4 bases, and 2 bases lay between the germline ends.

The chain carries TRBV2 and TRBJ1-4; TRBD1 aligns across 9 bases. The CDR3 is made up of 15 amino acids. In germline, CDR1 is SNHLY, CDR2 FYNNEI. V lost 8 bases and J lost 4; bases outside the gene matches: 8. The CDR3 coding sequence is TGTGCCAGCGGTAACAGGGGGCGAGGTAATGAAAAACTGTTTTTT. Translating gives CASGNRGRGNEKLFF.

The gene calls are TRBV27 and TRBJ2-1, with 9 bases aligning to TRBD2. Unmatched junction bases numbered 10, after V lost 3 bases and J lost 4 bases. Per the germline V gene, CDR1 is MNHEY and CDR2 is SMNVEV (reference sequence). CDR3 length: 17 residues. CDR3 in DNA: TGTGCCAGCAGTTTCAGGGTGGTAGCGGGGGCATACAATGAGCAGTTCTTC. This codes for CASSFRVVAGAYNEQFF.

This chain connects TRBV30 to TRBJ1-2, with 7 bases fitting TRBD1. CDR3 length equals 16 residues. The V and J ends lost 2 bases and 2 bases, in that order; junction bases with no gene match: 11. Germline loops: CDR1 GTSNPN, CDR2 SVGIG (reference sequence). The chain's CDR3 is CAWSLSLTGSNYGYTF. The CDR3 nucleotides are TGTGCCTGGAGTCTCTCCTTGACAGGGTCGAACTATGGCTACACCTTC. Supplemented by reference TRBV30 and TRBJ1-2, the full variable domain reads SQTIHQWPATLVQPVGSPLSLECTVEGTSNPNLYWYRQAAGRGLQLLFYSVGIGQISSEVPQNLSASRPQDRQFILSSKKLLLSDSGFYLCAWSLSLTGSNYGYTFGSGTRLTVV.

The chain recombines TRBV19 with TRBJ1-1, with 8 bases fitting TRBD1. The CDR3 runs 13 residues. From germline, CDR1 is LNHDA and CDR2 SQIVND (reference sequence). Trimming cost V 3 bases and J 8 bases; bases outside gene matches: 5. DNA of the CDR3: TGTGCCAGTAGTATTGGTCGGGACAGGGAAGCTTTCTTT. This translates into CASSIGRDREAFF.

This clone appeared a few times. The J gene is TRBJ2-7, the V gene TRBV30, with 7 bases fitting TRBD2. CDR1 and CDR2 (germline): GTSNPN, SVGIG (reference sequence). The ends lost 0 bases at V and 5 bases at J; junction bases unmatched: 7. CDR3 size: 14 residues. As DNA, the CDR3 is TGTGCCTGGAGTGTACGCGGGGGTTCGGACGAGCAGTACTTC. Protein sequence: CAWSVRGGSDEQYF.

The J gene is TRBJ2-5, the V gene TRBV5-1; TRBD2 matches 8 bases. Germline values: CDR1 SGHRS, CDR2 YFSETQ. This CDR3 is built from 17 residues. V trimming: 4 bases; J trimming: 3 bases; junction bases outside the gene matches: 14. The CDR3 nucleotides read TGCGCCAGCAGCAACTTACTAGTTGCGGGGGGCGAAGAGACCCAGTACTTC. It is translated as CASSNLLVAGGEETQYF.